This entry lists 8 T cell receptor beta chains sequenced from one sample in a study of PD-1 blockade in classical Hodgkin lymphoma (dated by TCRdb to between 2020 and 2021). The time point label on this specimen signifies: cycle 4 day 1 (C4D1), after about 6 weeks of nivolumab. Every trial patient had relapsed after autologous stem cell transplantation, and cohorts A, B and C differed in prior brentuximab vedotin exposure. Using a Miltenyi CD4+ T cell isolation kit, CD4+ T cells were purified from thawed PBMCs through magnetic negative selection. To prepare the library, the immunoSEQ multiplex PCR assay was applied. The table was pulled from immuneACCESS by TCRdb, which kept in-frame rearrangements only. Such tables lose some clones; where checked, under half of the loss comes from unresolved V genes, and the rest has no known cause. This sample gives about 27,000 clones in total; 75% to 90% of them show up just once. The ten largest make up around 2.3% of the sample.

Source: CD4+ T cells from blood, taken before the fourth cycle of nivolumab. The origin of the receptors is a human donor with classical Hodgkin lymphoma.

The rearrangement links TRBV2 to TRBJ2-4, with D perhaps matching TRBD2 (6 bases). V was trimmed by 6 bases and J by 6 bases, leaving 18 bases between them. Germline loops: CDR1 SNHLY, CDR2 FYNNEI. The CDR3 covers 15 residues. Written as DNA, the CDR3 is TGTGCCAGCAGGCCGGGGACTGCTTCGGGAAACATTCAGTACTTC. Translating it yields CASRPGTASGNIQYF. The variable domain in full, completed from reference TRBV2 and TRBJ2-4, reads EPEVTQTPSHQVTQMGQEVILRCVPISNHLYFYWYRQILGQKVEFLVSFYNNEISEKSEIFDDQFSVERPDGSNFTLKIRSTKLEDSAMYFCASRPGTASGNIQYFGAGTRLSVL.

The rearrangement links TRBV19 to TRBJ2-2; 9 bases match TRBD2. The CDR3 contains 16 residues. V was pared by 4 bases and J by 3 bases, with 6 bases of the junction left unmatched. The germline CDR1 and CDR2 sequences are LNHDA and SQIVND (reference sequence). CDR3 sequence (DNA): TGTGCCAGTAGTAAGCCTAGCGGGACGGACACCGGGGAGCTGTTTTTT. It encodes CASSKPSGTDTGELFF.

The V and J genes are TRBV30 and TRBJ1-1; weak D call: TRBD1 (5 bases). V shed 2 bases and J shed 1 base, with 11 bases lying between them. The V gene's germline CDR1 is GTSNPN and CDR2 SVGIG (reference sequence). The CDR3 consists of 14 residues. In DNA, the CDR3 is TGTGCCTGGAGTCAGTACAGGCCGAACACTGAAGCTTTCTTT. This codes for CAWSQYRPNTEAFF.

This chain connects TRBV10-2 to TRBJ2-7; D remains unclear. CDR1 and CDR2 from the germline V gene are WSHSY and SAAADI. The V and J ends lost 2 bases and 4 bases respectively, with 6 bases between them. The CDR3 covers 12 residues. Written as DNA, the CDR3 is TGCGCCAGCAGTGAGCTAGGATACGAGCAGTACTTC. Protein product: CASSELGYEQYF.

The gene calls are TRBV19 and TRBJ2-7; 7 nucleotides match TRBD2. There are 15 residues in the CDR3. Germline CDR1 is LNHDA and CDR2 is SQIVND (reference sequence). The trim removed 5 bases at V and 3 bases at J, leaving 10 bases unmatched. As DNA, the CDR3 is TGTGCCAGTAGTTCCACTCTAGCGGCAGACTACGAGCAGTACTTC. It codes for CASSSTLAADYEQYF.

V usage is TRBV28 and J usage is TRBJ2-7; TRBD2 agrees at 8 bases. V was clipped by 6 bases and J by 2 bases; unmatched bases: 6. Per the germline V gene, CDR1 is MDHEN and CDR2 is SYDVKM. This CDR3 is built from 14 residues. The CDR3 sequence is CASRTSGLAYEQYF. The DNA of the CDR3 is TGTGCCAGCAGGACTTCGGGACTAGCCTACGAGCAGTACTTC.

In its sample, this clone was seen once. This same CDR3 is encoded by further DNA sequences in the sample. This sequence joins TRBV5-4 and TRBJ2-1, with 7 bases matching TRBD2. The germline CDR1 and CDR2 sequences are SGHNT and YYREEE (reference sequence). Unmatched junction bases numbered 11, after V lost 4 bases and J lost 4 bases. The CDR3 is 16 residues long. The DNA for the CDR3 is TGTGCCAGCAGCGGGGGGGGTGGCGGGAGTTACAATGAGCAGTTCTTC. Translating it yields CASSGGGGGSYNEQFF.

The chain is built from TRBV5-1 and TRBJ2-1, with D unresolved. CDR1 and CDR2 from the germline V gene are SGHRS and YFSETQ. V shed 4 bases and J shed 4 bases, with 6 bases lying between them. The CDR3 is made up of 12 amino acids. The chain's CDR3 is CASSQEYNEQFF. As DNA, the CDR3 is TGCGCCAGCAGCCAAGAGTACAATGAGCAGTTCTTC. Using reference TRBV5-1 and TRBJ2-1 for the parts outside the CDR3, the full variable domain is KAGVTQTPRYLIKTRGQQVTLSCSPISGHRSVSWYQQTPGQGLQFLFEYFSETQRNKGNFPGRFSGRQFSNSRSEMNVSTLELGDSALYLCASSQEYNEQFFGPGTRLTVL.